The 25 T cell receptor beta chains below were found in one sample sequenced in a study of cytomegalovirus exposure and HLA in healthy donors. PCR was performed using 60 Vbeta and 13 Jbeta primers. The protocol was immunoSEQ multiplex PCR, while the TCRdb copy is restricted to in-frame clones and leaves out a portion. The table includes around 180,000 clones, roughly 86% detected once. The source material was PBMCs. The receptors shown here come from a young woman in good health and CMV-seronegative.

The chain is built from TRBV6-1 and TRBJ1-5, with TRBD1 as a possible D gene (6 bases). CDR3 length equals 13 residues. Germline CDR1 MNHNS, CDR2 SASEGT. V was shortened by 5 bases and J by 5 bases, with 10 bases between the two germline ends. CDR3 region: CASSRGGYQPQHF. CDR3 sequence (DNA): TGTGCCAGCAGTAGGGGGGGATATCAGCCCCAGCATTTT.

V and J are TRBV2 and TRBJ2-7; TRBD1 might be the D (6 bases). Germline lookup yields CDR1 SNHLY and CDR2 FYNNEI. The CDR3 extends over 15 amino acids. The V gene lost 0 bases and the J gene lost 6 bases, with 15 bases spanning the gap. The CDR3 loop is CASSEATGFPFEQYF. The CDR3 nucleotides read TGTGCCAGCAGTGAAGCTACAGGGTTCCCCTTCGAGCAGTACTTC.

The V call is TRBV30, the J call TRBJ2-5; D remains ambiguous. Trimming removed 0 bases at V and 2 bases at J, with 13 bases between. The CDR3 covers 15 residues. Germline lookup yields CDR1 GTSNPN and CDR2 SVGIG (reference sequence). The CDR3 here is CAWSVGVRKQETQYF. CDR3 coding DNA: TGTGCCTGGAGTGTAGGTGTCAGGAAACAAGAGACCCAGTACTTC.

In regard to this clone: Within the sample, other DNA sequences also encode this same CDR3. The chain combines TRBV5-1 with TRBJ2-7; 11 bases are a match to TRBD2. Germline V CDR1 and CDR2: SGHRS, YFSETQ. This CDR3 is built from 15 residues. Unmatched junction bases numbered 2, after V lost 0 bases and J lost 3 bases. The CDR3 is CASSLGTSGSYEQYF. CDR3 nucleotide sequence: TGCGCCAGCAGCTTGGGAACTAGCGGGAGCTACGAGCAGTACTTC.

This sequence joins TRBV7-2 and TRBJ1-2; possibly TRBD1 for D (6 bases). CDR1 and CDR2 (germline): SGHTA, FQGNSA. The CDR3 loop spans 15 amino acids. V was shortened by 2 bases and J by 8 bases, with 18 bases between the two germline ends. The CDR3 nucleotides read TGTGCCAGCAGCTTAAACCCGGACAGCCTCTGGGGCTACACCTTC. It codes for CASSLNPDSLWGYTF.

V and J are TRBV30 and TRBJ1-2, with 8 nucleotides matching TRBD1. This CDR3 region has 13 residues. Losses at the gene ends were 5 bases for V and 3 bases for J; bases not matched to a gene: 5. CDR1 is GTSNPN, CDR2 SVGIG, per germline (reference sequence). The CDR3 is CAWDRGFDYGYTF. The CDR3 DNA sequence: TGTGCCTGGGACAGGGGATTCGACTATGGCTACACCTTC.

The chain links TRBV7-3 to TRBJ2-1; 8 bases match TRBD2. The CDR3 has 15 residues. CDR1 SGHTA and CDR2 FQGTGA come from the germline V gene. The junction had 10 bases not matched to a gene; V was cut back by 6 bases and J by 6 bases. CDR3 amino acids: CASSSGLGSGNEQFF. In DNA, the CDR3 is TGTGCCAGCAGTTCGGGACTAGGTTCGGGCAATGAGCAGTTCTTC.

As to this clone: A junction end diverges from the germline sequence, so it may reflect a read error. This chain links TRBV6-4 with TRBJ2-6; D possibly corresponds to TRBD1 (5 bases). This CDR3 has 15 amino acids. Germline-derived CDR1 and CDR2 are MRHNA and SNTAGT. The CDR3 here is CAYGHTLSGANVLTF. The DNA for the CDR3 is TGTGCTTATGGCCATACACTCTCTGGGGCCAATGTCCTGACTTTC.

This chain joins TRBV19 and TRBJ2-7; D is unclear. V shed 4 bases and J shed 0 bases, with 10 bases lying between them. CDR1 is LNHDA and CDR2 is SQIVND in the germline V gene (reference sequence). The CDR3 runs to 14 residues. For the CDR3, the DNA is TGTGCCAGTAGTAGCTCCCTAGGCTCCTACGAGCAGTACTTC. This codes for CASSSSLGSYEQYF. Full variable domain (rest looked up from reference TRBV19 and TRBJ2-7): DGGITQSPKYLFRKEGQNVTLSCEQNLNHDAMYWYRQDPGQGLRLIYYSQIVNDFQKGDIAEGYSVSREKKESFPLTVTSAQKNPTAFYLCASSSSLGSYEQYFGPGTRLTVT.

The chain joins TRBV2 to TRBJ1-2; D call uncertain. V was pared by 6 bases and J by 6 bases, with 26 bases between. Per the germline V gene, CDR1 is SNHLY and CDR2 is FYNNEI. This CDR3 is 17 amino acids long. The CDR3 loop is CASRPGKGLRFFDGYTF. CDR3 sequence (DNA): TGTGCCAGCAGACCCGGGAAAGGCCTTCGTTTTTTCGATGGCTACACCTTC. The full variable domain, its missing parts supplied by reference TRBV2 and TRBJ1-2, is EPEVTQTPSHQVTQMGQEVILRCVPISNHLYFYWYRQILGQKVEFLVSFYNNEISEKSEIFDDQFSVERPDGSNFTLKIRSTKLEDSAMYFCASRPGKGLRFFDGYTFGSGTRLTVV.

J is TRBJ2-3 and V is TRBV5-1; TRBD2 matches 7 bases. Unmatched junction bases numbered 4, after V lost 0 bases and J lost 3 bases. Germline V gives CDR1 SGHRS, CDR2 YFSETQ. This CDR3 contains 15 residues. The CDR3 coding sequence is TGCGCCAGCAGCTTGGGTACGGGAGGAACAGATACGCAGTATTTT. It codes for CASSLGTGGTDTQYF. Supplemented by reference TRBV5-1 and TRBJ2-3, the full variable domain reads KAGVTQTPRYLIKTRGQQVTLSCSPISGHRSVSWYQQTPGQGLQFLFEYFSETQRNKGNFPGRFSGRQFSNSRSEMNVSTLELGDSALYLCASSLGTGGTDTQYFGPGTRLTVL.

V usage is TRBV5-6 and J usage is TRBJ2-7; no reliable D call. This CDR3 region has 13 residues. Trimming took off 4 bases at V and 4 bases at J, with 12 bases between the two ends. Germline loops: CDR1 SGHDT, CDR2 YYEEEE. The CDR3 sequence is CASSPGQVYEQYF. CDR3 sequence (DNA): TGTGCCAGCAGCCCCGGTCAAGTTTACGAGCAGTACTTC. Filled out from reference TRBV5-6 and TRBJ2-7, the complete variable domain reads DAGVTQSPTHLIKTRGQQVTLRCSPKSGHDTVSWYQQALGQGPQFIFQYYEEEERQRGNFPDRFSGHQFPNYSSELNVNALLLGDSALYLCASSPGQVYEQYFGPGTRLTVT.

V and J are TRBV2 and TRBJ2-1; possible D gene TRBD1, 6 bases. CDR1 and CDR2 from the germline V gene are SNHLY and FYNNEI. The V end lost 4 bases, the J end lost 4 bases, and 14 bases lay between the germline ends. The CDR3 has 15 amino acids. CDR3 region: CASSGGGKRYNEQFF. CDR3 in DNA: TGTGCCAGCAGTGGAGGGGGAAAGCGATACAATGAGCAGTTCTTC.

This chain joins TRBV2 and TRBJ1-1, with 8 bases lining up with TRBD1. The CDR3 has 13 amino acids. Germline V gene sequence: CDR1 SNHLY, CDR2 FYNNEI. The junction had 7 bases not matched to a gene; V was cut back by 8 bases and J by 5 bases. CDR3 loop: CASPTGVRTEAFF. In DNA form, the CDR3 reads TGTGCCAGCCCGACAGGGGTGAGGACTGAAGCTTTCTTT.

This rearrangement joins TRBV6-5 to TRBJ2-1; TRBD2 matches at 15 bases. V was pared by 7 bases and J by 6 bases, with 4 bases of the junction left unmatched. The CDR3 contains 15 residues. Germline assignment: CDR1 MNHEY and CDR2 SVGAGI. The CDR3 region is CASTGLAGGINEQFF. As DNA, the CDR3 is TGTGCCAGCACCGGACTAGCGGGAGGGATCAATGAGCAGTTCTTC.

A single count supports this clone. The CDR3 is CASRLGDYSVNEQFF. The CDR3 DNA follows: TGTGCCAGTCGCCTAGGGGACTACAGCGTGAATGAGCAGTTCTTC. J is TRBJ2-1 and V is TRBV19; 7 nucleotides line up with TRBD2. The CDR3 is made up of 15 amino acids. Germline V gene lookup returns CDR1 LNHDA and CDR2 SQIVND (reference sequence). With 8 bases clipped from V and 7 bases from J, the junction kept 14 bases outside the gene matches.

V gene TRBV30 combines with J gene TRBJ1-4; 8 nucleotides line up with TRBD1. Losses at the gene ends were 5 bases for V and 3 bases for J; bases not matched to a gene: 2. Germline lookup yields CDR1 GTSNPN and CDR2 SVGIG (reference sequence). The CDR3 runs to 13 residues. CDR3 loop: CAWGQGSNEKLFF. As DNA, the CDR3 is TGTGCCTGGGGACAGGGTTCTAATGAAAAACTGTTTTTT.

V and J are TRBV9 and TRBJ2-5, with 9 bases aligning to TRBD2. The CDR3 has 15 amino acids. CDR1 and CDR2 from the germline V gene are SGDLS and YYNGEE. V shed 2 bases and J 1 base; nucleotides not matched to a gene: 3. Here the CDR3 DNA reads TGTGCCAGCAGCGTGTGGCGGGGGGGCCAAGAGACCCAGTACTTC. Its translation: CASSVWRGGQETQYF.

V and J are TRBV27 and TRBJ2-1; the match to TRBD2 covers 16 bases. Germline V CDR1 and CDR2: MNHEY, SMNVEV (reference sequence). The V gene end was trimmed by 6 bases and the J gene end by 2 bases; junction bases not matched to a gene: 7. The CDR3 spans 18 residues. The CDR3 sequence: CASSPGLAGGPAYNEQFF. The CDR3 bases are TGTGCCAGCAGCCCGGGACTAGCGGGAGGGCCCGCCTACAATGAGCAGTTCTTC.

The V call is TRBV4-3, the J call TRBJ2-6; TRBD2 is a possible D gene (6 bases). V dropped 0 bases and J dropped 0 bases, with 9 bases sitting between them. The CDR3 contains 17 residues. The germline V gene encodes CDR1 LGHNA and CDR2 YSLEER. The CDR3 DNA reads TGCGCCAGCAGCCAAGATGTCGGGGGCTCTGGGGCCAACGTCCTGACTTTC. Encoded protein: CASSQDVGGSGANVLTF.

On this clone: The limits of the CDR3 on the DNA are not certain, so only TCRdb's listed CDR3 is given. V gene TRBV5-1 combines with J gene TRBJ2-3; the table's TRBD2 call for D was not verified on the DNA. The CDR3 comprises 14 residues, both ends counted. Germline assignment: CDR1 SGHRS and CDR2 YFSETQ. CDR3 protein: CASSPWASGTSEYF.

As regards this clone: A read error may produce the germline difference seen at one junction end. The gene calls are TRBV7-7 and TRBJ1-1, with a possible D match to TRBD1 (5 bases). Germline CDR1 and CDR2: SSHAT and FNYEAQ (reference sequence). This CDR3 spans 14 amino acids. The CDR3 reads CASSLVGEDTEAFF. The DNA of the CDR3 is TGTGCTAGCAGCTTGGTGGGGGAGGACACTGAAGCTTTCTTT.

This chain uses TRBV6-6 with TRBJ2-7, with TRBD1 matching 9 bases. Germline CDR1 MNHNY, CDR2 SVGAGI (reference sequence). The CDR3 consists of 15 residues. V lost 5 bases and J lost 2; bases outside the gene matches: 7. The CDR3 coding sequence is TGTGCCAGCAGTACCGGACAGGGGACAACCTACGAGCAGTACTTC. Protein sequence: CASSTGQGTTYEQYF.

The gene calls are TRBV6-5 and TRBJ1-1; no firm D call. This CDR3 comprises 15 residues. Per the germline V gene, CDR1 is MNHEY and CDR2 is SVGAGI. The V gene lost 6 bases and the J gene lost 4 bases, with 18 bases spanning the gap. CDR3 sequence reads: CASSQGVVIGTEAFF. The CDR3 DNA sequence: TGTGCCAGCAGCCAAGGAGTGGTTATCGGCACTGAAGCTTTCTTT.

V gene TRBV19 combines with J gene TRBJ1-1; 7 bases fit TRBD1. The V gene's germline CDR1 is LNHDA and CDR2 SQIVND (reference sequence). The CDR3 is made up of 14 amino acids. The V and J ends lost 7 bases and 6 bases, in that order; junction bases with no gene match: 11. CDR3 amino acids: CASNDRDKGPEAFF. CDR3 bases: TGTGCCAGTAATGACAGGGATAAGGGCCCTGAAGCTTTCTTT.